The 30 T cell receptor beta chains below all came from one sample that was sequenced in a study of identical twins. TCRdb reanalysed the 5' RACE reads using MiXCR and keeps one entry per CDR3 protein. The data show about 260,000 distinct CDR3 sequences, with roughly 7% seen just once and 3.6% held by the top ten. The same sample was also used in a study of yellow fever vaccine responses in identical twins.

Sample: memory (CD45RO+) T cells sorted from blood. These receptors were collected from a woman aged 18-29 years in good health.

This clonotype was counted at least ten times. V gene TRBV15 combines with J gene TRBJ1-2; no reliable D call. V was shortened by 0 bases and J by 8 bases, with 13 bases between the two germline ends. In germline, CDR1 is LNHNV, CDR2 YYDKDF (reference sequence). The CDR3 length is 14 residues. CDR3 nucleotide sequence: TGTGCCACCAGCAGAGATCGGGCCGGCGGAGGCTACACCTTC. It specifies CATSRDRAGGGYTF.

This clonotype was observed a handful of times. V is TRBV5-1 and J is TRBJ2-1, with a weak D call TRBD2 (6 bases). CDR1 is SGHRS, CDR2 YFSETQ, per germline. CDR3 length: 15 residues. V lost 0 bases and J lost 10, with 17 bases in between. CDR3: CASSLVGGDPGEQFF. In nucleotides, the CDR3 is TGCGCCAGCAGCTTGGTCGGGGGTGACCCAGGGGAGCAGTTCTTC.

This clonotype was seen at least ten times. The chain employs TRBV7-8 and TRBJ2-5; a possible D gene is TRBD1 (5 bases). Germline lookup yields CDR1 SGHVS and CDR2 FQNEAQ. This CDR3 is 14 amino acids long. V lost 5 bases, J lost 2 bases, and 12 bases lay in between. CDR3 nucleotide sequence: TGTGCCAGCAGCCCTGGGGCAGATCAAGAGACCCAGTACTTC. It yields the protein CASSPGADQETQYF. The whole variable domain, remainder taken from reference TRBV7-8 and TRBJ2-5, is GAGVSQSPRYKVAKRGQDVALRCDPISGHVSLFWYQQALGQGPEFLTYFQNEAQLDKSGLPSDRFFAERPEGSVSTLKIQRTQQEDSAVYLCASSPGADQETQYFGPGTRLLVL.

This clonotype was recorded at least ten times. A much more abundant neighbour one base away suggests this may be a read error. The V call is TRBV7-9, the J call TRBJ2-3; TRBD2 might be the D (5 bases). This CDR3 spans 14 amino acids. Germline V CDR1 and CDR2: SEHNR, FQNEAQ (reference sequence). This CDR3 reads CAGSPNGVTDTQYF. The CDR3 coding sequence is TGTGCCGGCAGCCCGAACGGGGTCACAGATACGCAGTATTTT.

The chain combines TRBV9 with TRBJ2-4; no clear D gene. The V gene's germline CDR1 is SGDLS and CDR2 YYNGEE. The CDR3 extends over 13 amino acids. Trimming shortened V by 0 bases and J by 8 bases, and 9 bases separated the two germline ends. CDR3 residues: CASSVDIGYIQYF. CDR3 DNA sequence: TGTGCCAGCAGCGTAGATATTGGGTACATTCAGTACTTC.

This clonotype appeared a few times. The J gene is TRBJ2-5, the V gene TRBV3-1; D is ambiguous. Germline CDR1 is LGHDT and CDR2 is YNNKEL (reference sequence). This CDR3 is 15 amino acids long. V lost 4 bases, J lost 5 bases, and 17 bases lay in between. CDR3 DNA sequence: TGTGCCAGCAGCCCCCCTGCTGGGATCGGGGAGACCCAGTACTTC. Translation gives CASSPPAGIGETQYF.

Written as DNA, the CDR3 is TGTGCCAGCAGTTTCGTGCAGCGAACAAACTATGGCTACACCTTC. The encoded protein is CASSFVQRTNYGYTF. The chain carries TRBV28 and TRBJ1-2; D unresolved. CDR1 and CDR2 (germline): MDHEN, SYDVKM. V gave up 3 bases and J gave up 2 bases, with 13 bases separating them. There are 15 residues in the CDR3.

This clonotype was seen repeatedly, ten times or more. This chain connects TRBV5-1 to TRBJ2-7; 7 bases agree with TRBD2. The CDR3 totals 14 residues. The V segment lost 4 bases and the J segment 6 bases; nucleotides outside the gene matches: 10. Germline V lookup: CDR1 SGHRS, CDR2 YFSETQ. CDR3 nucleotide sequence: TGCGCCAGCAGCCCACGGGAGGCAGTTTCCGAGCAGTACTTC. Its protein product is CASSPREAVSEQYF.

This clonotype has just a few counts. The chain employs TRBV4-1 and TRBJ1-5, with D unclear. CDR3 size: 14 residues. V lost 0 bases to trimming and J lost 7 bases, with 10 bases between them. CDR1 and CDR2 (germline): MGHRA, YSYEKL. CDR3 nucleotide sequence: TGCGCCAGCAGCCAAGACGTCTACAGCCAGCCCCAGCATTTT. This codes for CASSQDVYSQPQHF.

The genes are TRBV7-8 and TRBJ2-2; D gene unclear. Per the germline V gene, CDR1 is SGHVS and CDR2 is FQNEAQ. V was shortened by 8 bases and J by 8 bases, with 9 bases between the two germline ends. This CDR3 region has 11 residues. The CDR3 sequence is CASRWIGELFF. Here the CDR3 DNA reads TGTGCCAGCCGCTGGATTGGGGAGCTGTTTTTT.

The chain is built from TRBV3-1 and TRBJ2-3, with TRBD1 matching 7 bases. The germline CDR1 and CDR2 sequences are LGHDT and YNNKEL (reference sequence). This CDR3 has 17 amino acids. The trim removed 4 bases at V and 4 bases at J, leaving 14 bases unmatched. CDR3 sequence reads: CASSRELQGFWSDTQYF. CDR3 sequence (DNA): TGTGCCAGCAGCCGAGAGTTACAGGGGTTTTGGTCAGATACGCAGTATTTT.

The chain combines TRBV28 with TRBJ2-1; 11 bases fit TRBD2. V gave up 6 bases and J gave up 7 bases; unmatched junction bases: 11. Germline CDR1 and CDR2: MDHEN and SYDVKM. The CDR3 covers 16 residues. CDR3 amino acids: CASSFSGRALRNEQFF. The CDR3 DNA reads TGTGCCAGCAGCTTTAGCGGGAGGGCCTTACGTAATGAGCAGTTCTTC.

The chain carries TRBV12-3 or TRBV12-4 and TRBJ2-3; maybe TRBD1 (7 bases). This CDR3 is 15 amino acids long. Trimming took 6 bases from V and 1 from J, leaving 14 bases between them. CDR3 nucleotide sequence: TGTGCCAGCAGGGAGGGGGCCGGGGGCACAGATACGCAGTATTTT. It codes for CASREGAGGTDTQYF.

The CDR3 is CSASRKQGYNSPLHF. CDR3 coding DNA: TGCAGTGCTAGCCGGAAACAGGGTTATAATTCACCCCTCCACTTT. This sequence joins TRBV20-1 and TRBJ1-6, with a tentative D call TRBD1 (6 bases). The CDR3 totals 15 residues. The germline gives CDR1 DFQATT, CDR2 SNEGSKA (reference sequence). With 3 bases removed from V and 4 bases from J, the gap between germline ends came to 13 bases.

J is TRBJ2-1 and V is TRBV20-1, with TRBD2 matching over 8 bases. With V trimmed by 4 bases and J by 12 bases, 11 bases remained unmatched. In germline, CDR1 is DFQATT, CDR2 SNEGSKA (reference sequence). The CDR3 loop spans 13 amino acids. The DNA for the CDR3 is TGCAGTGCTACGAGGGGACTAGTCGGGGGGCAGTTCTTC. Residues: CSATRGLVGGQFF.

Ten or more counts support this clonotype. This chain joins TRBV12-3 or TRBV12-4 and TRBJ2-1; 9 positions agree with TRBD2. The CDR3 runs to 15 residues. Trimming removed 4 bases from V and 6 bases from J; junction bases left unmatched: 7. CDR3 sequence: CASSSGGGAFNEQFF. The CDR3 region has the DNA TGTGCCAGCAGTTCCGGCGGGGGGGCCTTCAATGAGCAGTTCTTC.

This clonotype was seen at least ten times. The chain joins TRBV7-9 to TRBJ1-6, with TRBD1 as a possible D gene (5 bases). This CDR3 has 15 amino acids. CDR1 and CDR2 (germline): SEHNR, FQNEAQ (reference sequence). The ends were cut back, 2 bases at V and 9 bases at J, with 14 bases in the middle. The CDR3: CASSLSAGRGSPLHF. CDR3 coding DNA: TGTGCCAGCAGCTTATCCGCAGGAAGGGGTTCACCCCTCCACTTT.

This chain joins TRBV12-3 or TRBV12-4 and TRBJ1-2; no reliable D call. Trimming took off 6 bases at V and 8 bases at J, with 10 bases between the two ends. The CDR3 is 11 residues long. CDR3 amino acids: CASSAGSGYTF. The DNA of the CDR3 is TGTGCCAGCAGCGCTGGGTCCGGCTACACCTTC.

This clonotype was seen many times. The V gene is TRBV5-1, the J gene TRBJ1-2, with a tentative D call TRBD1 (5 bases). Trimming shortened V by 1 base and J by 1 base, and 8 bases separated the two germline ends. This CDR3 is built from 14 residues. Germline V gene sequence: CDR1 SGHRS, CDR2 YFSETQ. The CDR3 nucleotides are TGCGCCAGCAGCTTGACCGACAGTAACTATGGCTACACCTTC. Encoded protein: CASSLTDSNYGYTF. The entire variable domain, with the rest obtained from reference TRBV5-1 and TRBJ1-2, is as follows: KAGVTQTPRYLIKTRGQQVTLSCSPISGHRSVSWYQQTPGQGLQFLFEYFSETQRNKGNFPGRFSGRQFSNSRSEMNVSTLELGDSALYLCASSLTDSNYGYTFGSGTRLTVV.

This clonotype showed up many times. V usage is TRBV12-3 or TRBV12-4 and J usage is TRBJ2-3, with D possibly being TRBD2 (6 bases). The CDR3 is 15 amino acids. With 6 bases removed from V and 3 bases from J, the gap between germline ends came to 16 bases. The CDR3 nucleotides read TGTGCCAGCAGGTTACGGGAGAGCGGGACAGATACGCAGTATTTT. Protein: CASRLRESGTDTQYF.

The chain links TRBV10-3 to TRBJ2-7, with 12 bases fitting TRBD2. V lost 4 bases to trimming and J lost 4 bases; unmatched junction nucleotides: 2. The CDR3 spans 14 residues. Germline V gives CDR1 ENHRY, CDR2 SYGVKD. CDR3 sequence reads: CAISVGLAGYEQYF. CDR3 nucleotide sequence: TGTGCCATCAGTGTAGGACTAGCGGGATACGAGCAGTACTTC.

A few counts support this clonotype. J is TRBJ2-1 and V is TRBV10-3; TRBD2 might be the D (5 bases). Looked up from germline, CDR1 is ENHRY and CDR2 is SYGVKD. The CDR3 extends over 16 amino acids. Trimming left V 2 bases short and J 3 bases short, with 14 bases between. As DNA, the CDR3 is TGTGCCATCAGTGAGCCCTTGCCGGGGTACTACAATGAGCAGTTCTTC. This gives the protein CAISEPLPGYYNEQFF.

The V gene is TRBV24-1, the J gene TRBJ2-1; 9 bases are shared with TRBD1. V lost 4 bases to trimming and J lost 8 bases; unmatched junction nucleotides: 8. CDR1 is KGHDR and CDR2 is SFDVKD in the germline V gene. The CDR3 is made up of 15 amino acids. CDR3 sequence (DNA): TGTGCCACCAGTGAACTAGGGACAGGGAGGGATGAGCAGTTCTTC. It is translated as CATSELGTGRDEQFF.

This clonotype appeared many times. The J gene is TRBJ2-5, the V gene TRBV5-1; the D gene is possibly TRBD2 (6 bases). The length of the CDR3 is 16 residues. Per the germline V gene, CDR1 is SGHRS and CDR2 is YFSETQ. Trimming stripped 0 bases from V and 0 bases from J, with 12 bases between. The CDR3 spells CASSLVGSGNQETQYF. DNA for the CDR3: TGCGCCAGCAGCTTGGTTGGTAGCGGCAACCAAGAGACCCAGTACTTC.

There are a few counts of this clonotype. The rearrangement links TRBV6-1 to TRBJ2-7; D is possibly TRBD1 (6 bases). The CDR3 extends over 15 amino acids. The V gene's germline CDR1 is MNHNS and CDR2 SASEGT. V was cut by 5 bases and J by 0 bases, with 14 bases left in between. The CDR3 spells CASSKSDSHSYEQYF. The CDR3 DNA is TGTGCCAGCAGTAAATCGGACAGCCACTCCTACGAGCAGTACTTC.

A few counts support this clonotype. The rearrangement joins TRBV6-2 or TRBV6-3 to TRBJ1-1; TRBD1 might be the D (5 bases). V was cut by 2 bases and J by 5 bases, with 18 bases left in between. The CDR3 spans 16 residues. The germline gives CDR1 MNHEY, CDR2 SVGEGT. CDR3 in amino acids: CASSYGLGGAKTEAFF. In DNA form, the CDR3 reads TGTGCCAGCAGTTACGGTCTGGGAGGGGCAAAGACTGAAGCTTTCTTT.

This clonotype was seen more than once but under ten times. This rearrangement joins TRBV20-1 to TRBJ1-2; no clear D. Germline V CDR1 and CDR2: DFQATT, SNEGSKA (reference sequence). The CDR3 is made up of 12 amino acids. Trimming left V 7 bases short and J 1 base short, with 10 bases between. CDR3 bases: TGCAGTGGCCTGGACGTTAACTATGGCTACACCTTC. This encodes CSGLDVNYGYTF.

This clonotype was detected a few times. This sequence joins TRBV6-5 and TRBJ2-7, with no clear D. In germline, CDR1 is MNHEY, CDR2 SVGAGI. The ends were cut back, 2 bases at V and 1 base at J, with 12 bases in the middle. CDR3 size: 15 residues. CDR3 loop: CASSYRPGPSYEQYF. In DNA, the CDR3 is TGTGCCAGCAGTTACAGGCCGGGCCCTTCCTACGAGCAGTACTTC.

V usage is TRBV6-5 and J usage is TRBJ2-5; D possibly matches TRBD1 or TRBD2 (5 bases each). The CDR3 runs to 16 residues. V lost 0 bases, J lost 1 base, and 12 bases lay in between. Germline CDR1 MNHEY, CDR2 SVGAGI. Here the CDR3 DNA reads TGTGCCAGCAGTTACTCACCACCGGGACCCCAAGAGACCCAGTACTTC. Translating it yields CASSYSPPGPQETQYF.

There are many counts of this clonotype. The chain employs TRBV20-1 and TRBJ1-6, with 10 bases matching TRBD1. Germline CDR1 reads DFQATT; CDR2 reads SNEGSKA (reference sequence). V dropped 5 bases and J dropped 8; count of bases not matched to a gene: 6. The CDR3 is 14 residues long. Here the CDR3 DNA reads TGCAGTGCTCCCGGGACAGGGGAATATTCACCCCTCCACTTT. It codes for CSAPGTGEYSPLHF.